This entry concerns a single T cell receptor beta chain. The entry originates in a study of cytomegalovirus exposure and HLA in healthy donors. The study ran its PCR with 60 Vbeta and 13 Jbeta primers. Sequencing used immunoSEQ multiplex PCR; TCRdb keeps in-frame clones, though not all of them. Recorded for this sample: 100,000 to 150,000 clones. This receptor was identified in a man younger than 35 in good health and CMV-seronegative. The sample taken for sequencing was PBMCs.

The DNA of the CDR3 is TGTGCCAGCAGCCTCCAGGGGAGTAATGAAAAACTGTTTTTT. Translation gives CASSLQGSNEKLFF. The V and J genes are TRBV5-4 and TRBJ1-4; perhaps TRBD1 as D (6 bases). Germline lookup yields CDR1 SGHNT and CDR2 YYREEE (reference sequence). V gave up 4 bases and J gave up 4 bases, with 11 bases separating them. This CDR3 is 14 amino acids long.